This T cell receptor (beta chain) was captured by sequencing in a study of early T cells in non-severe SARS-CoV-2 infection. MiXCR, run by TCRdb on the 5' RACE reads, gives a single entry per CDR3 protein. The sample carries some 49,000 distinct CDR3 sequences, 12% recorded once. The germline V gene encodes CDR1 SQVTM and CDR2 ANQGSEA. The CDR3 has 13 amino acids. The junction had 4 bases not matched to a gene; V was cut back by 6 bases and J by 4 bases. Sequencing was done on a sample of whole blood. The chain couples TRBV29-1 to TRBJ1-3; TRBD1 matches at 9 bases. This sequence was found in an adult who was a healthcare worker with PCR-confirmed SARS-CoV-2 infection or an uninfected control (not recorded which). The CDR3 coding sequence is TGCAGCGTAGAGGACAGGGGAGGAAACACCATATATTTT. Encoded protein: CSVEDRGGNTIYF.